This T cell receptor (beta chain) is drawn from a study of blood T cell repertoires in COVID-19. About the study: Sites across the United States, Italy and Spain contributed samples from acute and convalescent COVID-19.

TCRdb's table, derived via immunoSEQ multiplex PCR, lists solely in-frame clones and lacks some. The sample gives approximately 500,000 clones, around 90% of which show up once; 7.5% to 9% is in the top ten. The length of the CDR3 is 14 residues. CDR1 and CDR2 from the germline V gene are GTSNPN and SVGIG (reference sequence). V gave up 1 base and J gave up 14 bases; unmatched junction bases: 10. The J gene is TRBJ1-6, the V gene TRBV30, with 8 bases that match TRBD1. This receptor was taken from a woman aged 45-65 years with COVID-19, enrolled during active disease. The sequencing sample was made of peripheral blood. CDR3 in amino acids: CAWSETRGLVTLHF. The CDR3 region has the DNA TGTGCCTGGAGTGAAACCAGGGGGCTGGTCACCCTCCACTTT.